The clone carrying this TCR beta chain was seen once. This specimen comes from a study of control samples from healthy donors and cancer patients. TCRdb's copy holds only in-frame clones and misses some; the assay was immunoSEQ multiplex PCR. Here the sample spans fewer than 200,000 clones, roughly 90% being singletons. This receptor was taken from a man aged 25 to 45 in good health. Input material: blood.

As DNA, the CDR3 is TGTGCCAGCAGCCCGGGCCCGGGGGAGACCCAGTACTTC. It specifies CASSPGPGETQYF. The gene calls are TRBV7-9 and TRBJ2-5; the D gene is possibly TRBD2 (5 bases). The V end lost 5 bases, the J end lost 5 bases, and 12 bases lay between the germline ends. This CDR3 is built from 13 residues. CDR1 and CDR2 (germline): SEHNR, FQNEAQ (reference sequence).